This T cell receptor beta chain was sequenced for a study of shared clonotypes between healthy human individuals. Assay: immunoSEQ multiplex PCR; the TCRdb copy retains only in-frame clones and omits some. The data contain some 2.4 million clones, 80% to 95% of them singletons. Germline V gene data show CDR1 as SEHNR and CDR2 as FQNEAQ (reference sequence). CDR3 length: 17 amino acids. Study-level findings and limits: Clonotypes shared by all four donors outscored non-shared clonotypes in generation probability. Sequencing depth was expected to affect clonotype sharing among donors.

With respect to this clone: Its antigen is as yet unknown. At one of its ends the junction is not consistent with the germline gene, which may arise from a read error.

The sample was naive CD4+ T cells from PBMCs. Subset: CD45RA+ positively selected. The chain links TRBV7-9 to TRBJ2-3; the match to TRBD1 covers 10 bases. The receptor comes from a man aged 18 to 30 in good health. Some clones in this sample may be carry-over from other donors' samples. The CDR3 loop is CASSFGPGQGSTNTQYF. Written as DNA, the CDR3 is TGTGCCAGCAGCTTCGGACCGGGACAGGGGAGCACAAATACGCAGTATTTT. Supplemented by reference TRBV7-9 and TRBJ2-3, the full variable domain reads DTGVSQNPRHKITKRGQNVTFRCDPISEHNRLYWYRQTLGQGPEFLTYFQNEAQLEKSRLLSDRFSAERPKGSFSTLEIQRTEQGDSAMYLCASSFGPGQGSTNTQYFGPGTRLTVL.